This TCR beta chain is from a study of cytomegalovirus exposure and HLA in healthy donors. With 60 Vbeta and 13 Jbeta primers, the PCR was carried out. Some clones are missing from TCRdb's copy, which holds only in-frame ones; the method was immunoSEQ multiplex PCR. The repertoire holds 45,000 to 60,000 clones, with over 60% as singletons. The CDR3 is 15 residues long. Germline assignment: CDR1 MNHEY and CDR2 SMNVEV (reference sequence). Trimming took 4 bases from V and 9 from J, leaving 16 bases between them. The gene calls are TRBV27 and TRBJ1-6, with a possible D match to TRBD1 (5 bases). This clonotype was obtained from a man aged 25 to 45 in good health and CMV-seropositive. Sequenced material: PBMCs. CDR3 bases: TGTGCCAGCAGTTACGGGGGGGTGATCGGTTCACCCCTCCACTTT. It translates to CASSYGGVIGSPLHF.